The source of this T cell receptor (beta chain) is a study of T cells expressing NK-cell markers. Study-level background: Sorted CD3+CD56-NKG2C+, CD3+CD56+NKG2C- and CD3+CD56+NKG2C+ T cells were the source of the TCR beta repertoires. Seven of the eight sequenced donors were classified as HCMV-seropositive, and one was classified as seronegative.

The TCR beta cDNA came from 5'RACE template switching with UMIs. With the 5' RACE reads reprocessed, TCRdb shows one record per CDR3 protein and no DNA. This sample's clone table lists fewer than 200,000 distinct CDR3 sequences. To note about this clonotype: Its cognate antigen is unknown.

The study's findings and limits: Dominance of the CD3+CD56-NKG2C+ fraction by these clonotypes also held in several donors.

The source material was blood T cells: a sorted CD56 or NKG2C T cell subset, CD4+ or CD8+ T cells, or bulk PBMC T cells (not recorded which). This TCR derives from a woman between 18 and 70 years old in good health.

The chain's CDR3 is CASSLAGTPDTQYF. V is TRBV12-3 or TRBV12-4 and J is TRBJ2-3; TCRdb selects TRBD2, and the lack of DNA leaves this call unchecked. CDR3 size: 14 residues.